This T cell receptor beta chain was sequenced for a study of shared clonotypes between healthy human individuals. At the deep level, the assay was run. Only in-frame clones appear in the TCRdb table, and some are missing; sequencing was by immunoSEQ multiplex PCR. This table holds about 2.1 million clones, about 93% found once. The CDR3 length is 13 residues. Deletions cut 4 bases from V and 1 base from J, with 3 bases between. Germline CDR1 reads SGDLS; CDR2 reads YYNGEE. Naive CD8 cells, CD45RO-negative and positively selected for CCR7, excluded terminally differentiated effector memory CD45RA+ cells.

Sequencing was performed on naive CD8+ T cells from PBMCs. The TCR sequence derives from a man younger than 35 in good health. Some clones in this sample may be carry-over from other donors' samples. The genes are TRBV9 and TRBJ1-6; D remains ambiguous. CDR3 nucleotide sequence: TGTGCCAGCAGCCCATCCTATAATTCACCCCTCCACTTT. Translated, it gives CASSPSYNSPLHF.